This TCR beta chain was recorded in a study of T cells after yellow fever vaccination. Study details: Libraries from low-cell-number fractions were prepared with the SMART-Seq v4 Ultra Low Input RNA kit.

Template switching with 5'RACE generated the TCR cDNA and added a universal primer site and UMIs. TCRdb called the 5' RACE reads again in MiXCR, with one record for every CDR3 protein. Among a few hundred thousand distinct CDR3 sequences listed, roughly 17% were seen once. Regarding the study as a whole: Clonotypes found in both CD4 and CD8 compartments made up a small share. Secondary responses were weaker yet peaked faster, day 5 versus 15.

V was shortened by 4 bases and J by 3 bases, with 13 bases between the two germline ends. CDR3 size: 15 residues. Germline V gives CDR1 SGHRS, CDR2 YFSETQ. There are a few counts of this clonotype. Its antigen remains unknown. This TCR derives from a man between 18 and 35 years old who received the YFV17D yellow fever vaccine. The gene calls are TRBV5-1 and TRBJ2-2, with D perhaps TRBD2 (7 bases). The sequences come from PBMCs, collected 5 to 6 days after the first yellow fever vaccination. The CDR3 loop reads CASSRGAPDTGELFF. CDR3 bases: TGCGCCAGCAGCCGGGGGGCGCCGGACACCGGGGAGCTGTTTTTT.